This TCR beta chain stems from a study of T cells in localized non-small cell lung cancer (TCRdb year 2020). For the wider study: The study analyzed T cell repertoires of about 230 early-stage NSCLC patients, comparing tumors and uninvolved tumor-adjacent lungs. The cohort was made up of roughly 250 treatment-naive NSCLC patients whose localized lung tumors had been resected. Of the NSCLC patients, around 130 were male and about a hundred were female, and the mean age was approximately 66 years.

At diagnosis, tumor, uninvolved tumor-adjacent lung and peripheral blood were collected and then preserved as a mix of FFPE and fresh-frozen material. For TCR repertoire profiling, blood samples were analyzed in the form of peripheral blood mononuclear cells. Concerning this clone: This clone's antigen is unknown. No much larger clone is present one base from it, and per-base qualities are unavailable.

The immunoSEQ Assay was used to sequence TCR beta CDR3 regions from DNA. The published analysis was carried out like this. To compute T cell density, TCR beta template counts were normalized to usable DNA, which was estimated by amplifying housekeeping genes. Using the preseqR package, richness was estimated by extrapolating to 120,000 templates for tissue samples and 400,000 templates for PBMC samples. Clonality was taken to be one minus Pielou's evenness. Differential abundance testing on productive amino-acid clonotypes, with a minimum total count of 5 and an alpha of 0.1, was used to identify tissue-enriched TCRs. The Jaccard Index and the Morisita Overlap Index were used to quantify repertoire overlap between compartments. GLIPH grouped TCR beta CDR3s together with public tetramer-defined viral CDR3s, and a viral motif had to include at least three viral sequences and also show V-gene enrichment. Sourced from immuneACCESS, this table was stored by TCRdb with only in-frame sequences that have V and J called. A share of the clones is absent; for the studies checked, an unresolved V gene accounts for under half, and the remainder has no known explanation. V, J and clone size are taken as reported in that table, and D and trimming were inferred from the DNA itself. The sample includes around 48,000 clones, with 70% to 85% observed a single time. 17% of the sample comes from the top ten.

Via the germline V gene (reference sequence), CDR1 is GTSNPN and CDR2 SVGIG. Relative to germline, V is 3 bases shorter and J is 1 base shorter, with 8 bases between their ends. From cysteine to phenylalanine, the CDR3 is 13 amino acids long. Only the CDR3 DNA stays, 39 bases, in frame from base 1. Results and caveats for the whole study, not just this receptor: Uninvolved tumor-adjacent lung showed the highest T cell clonality, higher than tumor, which suggests more focused antigenic responses in the uninvolved tumor-adjacent lung. Higher T cell density in blood was associated with longer overall survival, whereas higher clonality in adjacent lung was associated with shorter survival. Because multi-region tumor sequencing was not performed, intratumor heterogeneity could not be ruled out. Of the top 100 tumor clones, a median of roughly 53 were detected in paired uninvolved adjacent lung; roughly 29 were also among that lung's top 100. Because the study design was exploratory, TCR variables were selected using unadjusted p-values without false-discovery rate correction.

The sequence derives from a man aged 40-75 years with stage I squamous cell lung carcinoma. The material was peripheral blood, obtained before any cancer treatment. The V and J genes are TRBV30 and TRBJ2-3, with the D call tentatively TRBD1 or TRBD2, each fitting 5 bases. The nucleotide sequence reads as follows: TGTGCCTGGAGACGAGGGGGCACAGATACGCAGTATTTT. The translation is CAWRRGGTDTQYF.